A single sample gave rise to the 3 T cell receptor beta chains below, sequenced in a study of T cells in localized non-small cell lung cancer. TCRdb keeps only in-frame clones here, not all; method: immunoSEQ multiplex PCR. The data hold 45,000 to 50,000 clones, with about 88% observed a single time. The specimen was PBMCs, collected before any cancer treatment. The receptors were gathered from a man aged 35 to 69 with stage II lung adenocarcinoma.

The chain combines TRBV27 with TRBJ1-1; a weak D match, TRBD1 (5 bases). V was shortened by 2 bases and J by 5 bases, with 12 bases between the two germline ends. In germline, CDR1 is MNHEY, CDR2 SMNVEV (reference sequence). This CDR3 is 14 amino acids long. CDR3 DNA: TGTGCCAGCAGTTTAGGGGCAAGAAGGACTGAAGCTTTCTTT. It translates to CASSLGARRTEAFF.

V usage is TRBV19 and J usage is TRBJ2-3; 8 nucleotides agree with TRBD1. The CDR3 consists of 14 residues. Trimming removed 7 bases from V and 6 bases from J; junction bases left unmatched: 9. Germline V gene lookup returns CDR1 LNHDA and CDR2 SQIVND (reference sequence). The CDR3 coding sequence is TGTGCCAGTAAGAGGACAGGGTGGATTGATACGCAGTATTTT. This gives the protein CASKRTGWIDTQYF. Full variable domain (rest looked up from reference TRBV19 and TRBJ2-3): DGGITQSPKYLFRKEGQNVTLSCEQNLNHDAMYWYRQDPGQGLRLIYYSQIVNDFQKGDIAEGYSVSREKKESFPLTVTSAQKNPTAFYLCASKRTGWIDTQYFGPGTRLTVL.

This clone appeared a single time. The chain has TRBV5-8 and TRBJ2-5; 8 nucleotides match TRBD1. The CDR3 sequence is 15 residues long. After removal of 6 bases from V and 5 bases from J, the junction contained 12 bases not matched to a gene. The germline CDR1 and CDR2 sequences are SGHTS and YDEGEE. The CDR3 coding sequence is TGTGCCAGCACATTCCTCGGGACAGGCGGGGAGACCCAGTACTTC. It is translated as CASTFLGTGGETQYF. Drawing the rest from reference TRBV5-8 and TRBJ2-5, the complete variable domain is EAGVTQSPTHLIKTRGQQATLRCSPISGHTSVYWYQQALGLGLQFLLWYDEGEERNRGNFPPRFSGRQFPNYSSELNVNALELEDSALYLCASTFLGTGGETQYFGPGTRLLVL.